This record covers a single TCR beta chain. The target of this receptor is not known. The sample holds no much larger clone one base away, and base qualities are not on file. The collaborating institutions used their own protocols to collect whole blood in K2EDTA tubes. Collaborator samples were shipped for TCRbeta analysis as frozen whole blood, isolated PBMCs, or DNA extracted from either sample type. This record comes from a study of blood T cell repertoires in COVID-19 (dated by TCRdb to between 2020 and 2021). About the study as a whole: Samples covering the acute and convalescent phases of COVID-19 were provided by collaborators in the United States, Italy and Spain. A de-identified subject ID, COVID-19 status, age in years and sex were almost always included in the sample metadata. Deeply sampled blood TCRbeta repertoires from subjects exposed to, actively infected with, or recovered from COVID-19 were included in the dataset. The samples were drawn from the first 160 participants of the ongoing ImmuneRACE study and from over 950 subjects provided by 6 global collaborators. The prospective study material was composed of cDNA or gDNA derived from T cells, B-cell-depleted T cells, or PBMCs. The repertoires were released in a freely available public database meant as a resource for research on the immune response to SARS-CoV-2. Where available, HLA class I and class II types were taken from metadata supplied by the sample provider and were not determined by assay-based typing. The paper's findings and limits, for the study overall: How much clinical and demographic metadata was included differed by source and by participant, and the metadata was provided uncurated.

Its CDR3 holds 14 amino acids, cysteine through phenylalanine. Only the CDR3 part of the read is kept: 42 bases, read in frame from the first base. CDR1 is given as SEHNR and CDR2 as FQNEAQ, both from the germline V gene (reference sequence). Cut back by 5 bases and 4 bases, the V and J ends lie 14 bases apart. TCRbeta CDR3 regions were amplified from genomic DNA using the immunoSEQ Assay, a bias-controlled multiplex PCR. In the source study's methods: The number of nucleated cells in each sample was estimated from the amplification of reference gene primers within the assay. Sequence reads were collapsed and filtered to measure the absolute abundance of every unique TCRbeta CDR3 rearrangement. Productive Simpson clonality was computed per sample as the square root of Simpson's diversity index over productive rearrangements. Drawn from immuneACCESS, this table holds only the in-frame rearrangements with V and J called that TCRdb kept. Clones are partly lost; checked studies trace under half to an unresolved V gene and leave the rest unexplained. V, J and clone size were drawn from that table, and D and trimming were deduced from the DNA. The sample contains 84,000 or so clones, roughly 80% of them found a single time. The top ten clones comprise under 20% of the sample.

The receptor was derived from a man older than 75 with active or convalescent COVID-19. Material: peripheral blood. The sequence is built from TRBV7-9 and TRBJ2-5; 5 matching bases give a weak D call of TRBD1. CDR3 sequence: CASSEPRQSETQYF. The nucleotide sequence is given as TGTGCCAGCAGCGAACCCAGACAGTCAGAGACCCAGTACTTC.